The present entry profiles one T cell receptor (beta chain) with its context. Its recognized antigen is unknown. Within one base of it there is no much larger clone, and no base qualities were kept. These data belong to a study of radiotherapy plus CTLA-4 blockade in lung cancer (dated by TCRdb to 2016 to 2019). Notes on the research overall: Among enrolled patients, 15% to 20% had an objective response and 31% reached disease control. What the study reported, not specific to this receptor: Increased serum interferon-beta after radiation, together with early dynamic changes in blood T cell clones, were reported to be the strongest predictors of response. TCR clones derived from tumors expanded in peripheral blood after treatment with radiotherapy and ipilimumab.

V is cut by 3 bases and J by 3 bases, and the space between the germline ends is 14 bases. The CDR3 numbers 15 residues from cysteine through phenylalanine. The DNA shown is the 45-base CDR3, in frame from base 1. CDR1 and CDR2 are drawn from the germline V gene: SGHNT, YENEEA. The study tested focal radiation therapy combined with CTLA-4 blockade (ipilimumab) in patients with chemo-refractory metastatic non-small-cell lung cancer. Receptors were amplified or captured by the immunoSEQ multiplex PCR assay. The table was pulled from immuneACCESS by TCRdb, which kept in-frame rearrangements only. Such tables lose some clones; where checked, under half of the loss comes from unresolved V genes, and the rest has no known cause. This sample lists over 100,000 clones; around 84% were detected once. The leading ten clones occupy less than 4% of the sample.

The rearrangement combines TRBV11-3 with TRBJ2-5, and perhaps TRBD2 as D gene, on 6 matching bases. The starting material was peripheral blood, obtained from a patient treated with radiotherapy plus ipilimumab. This receptor was obtained from a human donor with non-small cell lung cancer that progressed on radiotherapy plus ipilimumab. Some clones in this sample may be carry-over from other donors' samples. The nucleotide sequence is given as TGTGCCAGCAGCTTCGGTGGGGGGACTGAAGAGACCCAGTACTTC. The resulting protein is CASSFGGGTEETQYF. Extended through the reference TRBV11-3 and TRBJ2-5 proteins, this CDR3 yields the full variable domain: EAGVVQSPRYKIIEKKQPVAFWCNPISGHNTLYWYLQNLGQGPELLIRYENEEAVDDSQLPKDRFSAERLKGVDSTLKIQPAELGDSAVYLCASSFGGGTEETQYFGPGTRLLVL.